This T cell receptor beta chain was retrieved from a study of blood T cells in healthy people across ages. Germline CDR1 and CDR2: SGHRS and YFSETQ. CDR3 length equals 14 residues. Deletions cut 0 bases from V and 11 bases from J, with 17 bases between. Together with a sample-barcoded 5' primer, a J-beta primer mix was included in a second PCR lasting about 6 to 11 cycles. Via MiXCR, TCRdb re-called the 5' RACE reads, giving one row per CDR3 protein. The table records 980,000 or so distinct CDR3 sequences, around 48% of them present only once. The chain uses TRBV5-1 and TRBJ2-5; D not resolved. The receptor was derived from a man under 40 in good health. The sample taken for sequencing was blood. The CDR3 reads CASSLGVNNNEQYF. The CDR3 DNA follows: TGCGCCAGCAGCTTGGGGGTCAACAACAATGAGCAGTACTTC.